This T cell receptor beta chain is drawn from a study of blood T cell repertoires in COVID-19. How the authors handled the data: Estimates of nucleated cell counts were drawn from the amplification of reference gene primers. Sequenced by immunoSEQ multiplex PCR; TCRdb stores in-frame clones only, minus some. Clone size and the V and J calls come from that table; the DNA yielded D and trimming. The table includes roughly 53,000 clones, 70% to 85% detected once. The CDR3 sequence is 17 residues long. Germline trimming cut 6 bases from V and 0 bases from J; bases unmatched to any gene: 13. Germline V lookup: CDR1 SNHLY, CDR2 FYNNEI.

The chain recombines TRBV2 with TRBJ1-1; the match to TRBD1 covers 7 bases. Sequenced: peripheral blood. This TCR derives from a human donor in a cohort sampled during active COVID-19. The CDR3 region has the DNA TGTGCCAGCAGCACCCCACAGGGGCTTTCAATGAACACTGAAGCTTTCTTT. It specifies CASSTPQGLSMNTEAFF.